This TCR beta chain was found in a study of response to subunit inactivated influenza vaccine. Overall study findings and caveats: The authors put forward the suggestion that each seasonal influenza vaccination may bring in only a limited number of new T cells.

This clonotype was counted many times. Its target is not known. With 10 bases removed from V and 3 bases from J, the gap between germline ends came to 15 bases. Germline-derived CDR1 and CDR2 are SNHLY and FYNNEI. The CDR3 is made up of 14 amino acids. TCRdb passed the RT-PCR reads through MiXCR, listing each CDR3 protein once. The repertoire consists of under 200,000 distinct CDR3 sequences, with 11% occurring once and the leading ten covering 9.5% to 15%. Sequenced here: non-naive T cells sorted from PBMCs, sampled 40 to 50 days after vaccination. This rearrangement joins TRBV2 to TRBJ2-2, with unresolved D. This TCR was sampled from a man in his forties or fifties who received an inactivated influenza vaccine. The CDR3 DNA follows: TGTGCCACTGGTGGCGGCGCTCACACCGGGGAGCTGTTTTTT. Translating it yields CATGGGAHTGELFF. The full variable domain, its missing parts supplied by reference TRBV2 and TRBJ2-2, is EPEVTQTPSHQVTQMGQEVILRCVPISNHLYFYWYRQILGQKVEFLVSFYNNEISEKSEIFDDQFSVERPDGSNFTLKIRSTKLEDSAMYFCATGGGAHTGELFFGEGSRLTVL.